The entry below gives a single TCR beta chain sequence along with its context. Antigen specificity is unknown. The entry originates in a study of cytomegalovirus exposure and HLA in healthy donors. Per germline, CDR1 LGHNA and CDR2 YNFKEQ. Losses at the gene ends were 1 base for V and 6 bases for J; bases not matched to a gene: 7. The CDR3 has 16 residues. General study points: Excluded were some V segments that proved indistinguishable, including TRBV6-2 and TRBV6-3.

PCR amplification relied on 60 Vbeta primers (plus 13 Jbeta primers). TCRdb's copy holds only in-frame clones and misses some; the assay was immunoSEQ multiplex PCR. The sample consists of around 92,000 clones, approximately 75% of them appearing once. The sequenced material came from PBMCs. The receptor was derived from a woman in her 70s in good health and CMV-seropositive. The V call is TRBV4-2, the J call TRBJ1-1; 11 bases map to TRBD1. CDR3 loop: CASSQVQRDRGSEAFF. In DNA, the CDR3 is TGTGCCAGCAGCCAAGTCCAAAGGGACAGGGGGTCTGAAGCTTTCTTT.